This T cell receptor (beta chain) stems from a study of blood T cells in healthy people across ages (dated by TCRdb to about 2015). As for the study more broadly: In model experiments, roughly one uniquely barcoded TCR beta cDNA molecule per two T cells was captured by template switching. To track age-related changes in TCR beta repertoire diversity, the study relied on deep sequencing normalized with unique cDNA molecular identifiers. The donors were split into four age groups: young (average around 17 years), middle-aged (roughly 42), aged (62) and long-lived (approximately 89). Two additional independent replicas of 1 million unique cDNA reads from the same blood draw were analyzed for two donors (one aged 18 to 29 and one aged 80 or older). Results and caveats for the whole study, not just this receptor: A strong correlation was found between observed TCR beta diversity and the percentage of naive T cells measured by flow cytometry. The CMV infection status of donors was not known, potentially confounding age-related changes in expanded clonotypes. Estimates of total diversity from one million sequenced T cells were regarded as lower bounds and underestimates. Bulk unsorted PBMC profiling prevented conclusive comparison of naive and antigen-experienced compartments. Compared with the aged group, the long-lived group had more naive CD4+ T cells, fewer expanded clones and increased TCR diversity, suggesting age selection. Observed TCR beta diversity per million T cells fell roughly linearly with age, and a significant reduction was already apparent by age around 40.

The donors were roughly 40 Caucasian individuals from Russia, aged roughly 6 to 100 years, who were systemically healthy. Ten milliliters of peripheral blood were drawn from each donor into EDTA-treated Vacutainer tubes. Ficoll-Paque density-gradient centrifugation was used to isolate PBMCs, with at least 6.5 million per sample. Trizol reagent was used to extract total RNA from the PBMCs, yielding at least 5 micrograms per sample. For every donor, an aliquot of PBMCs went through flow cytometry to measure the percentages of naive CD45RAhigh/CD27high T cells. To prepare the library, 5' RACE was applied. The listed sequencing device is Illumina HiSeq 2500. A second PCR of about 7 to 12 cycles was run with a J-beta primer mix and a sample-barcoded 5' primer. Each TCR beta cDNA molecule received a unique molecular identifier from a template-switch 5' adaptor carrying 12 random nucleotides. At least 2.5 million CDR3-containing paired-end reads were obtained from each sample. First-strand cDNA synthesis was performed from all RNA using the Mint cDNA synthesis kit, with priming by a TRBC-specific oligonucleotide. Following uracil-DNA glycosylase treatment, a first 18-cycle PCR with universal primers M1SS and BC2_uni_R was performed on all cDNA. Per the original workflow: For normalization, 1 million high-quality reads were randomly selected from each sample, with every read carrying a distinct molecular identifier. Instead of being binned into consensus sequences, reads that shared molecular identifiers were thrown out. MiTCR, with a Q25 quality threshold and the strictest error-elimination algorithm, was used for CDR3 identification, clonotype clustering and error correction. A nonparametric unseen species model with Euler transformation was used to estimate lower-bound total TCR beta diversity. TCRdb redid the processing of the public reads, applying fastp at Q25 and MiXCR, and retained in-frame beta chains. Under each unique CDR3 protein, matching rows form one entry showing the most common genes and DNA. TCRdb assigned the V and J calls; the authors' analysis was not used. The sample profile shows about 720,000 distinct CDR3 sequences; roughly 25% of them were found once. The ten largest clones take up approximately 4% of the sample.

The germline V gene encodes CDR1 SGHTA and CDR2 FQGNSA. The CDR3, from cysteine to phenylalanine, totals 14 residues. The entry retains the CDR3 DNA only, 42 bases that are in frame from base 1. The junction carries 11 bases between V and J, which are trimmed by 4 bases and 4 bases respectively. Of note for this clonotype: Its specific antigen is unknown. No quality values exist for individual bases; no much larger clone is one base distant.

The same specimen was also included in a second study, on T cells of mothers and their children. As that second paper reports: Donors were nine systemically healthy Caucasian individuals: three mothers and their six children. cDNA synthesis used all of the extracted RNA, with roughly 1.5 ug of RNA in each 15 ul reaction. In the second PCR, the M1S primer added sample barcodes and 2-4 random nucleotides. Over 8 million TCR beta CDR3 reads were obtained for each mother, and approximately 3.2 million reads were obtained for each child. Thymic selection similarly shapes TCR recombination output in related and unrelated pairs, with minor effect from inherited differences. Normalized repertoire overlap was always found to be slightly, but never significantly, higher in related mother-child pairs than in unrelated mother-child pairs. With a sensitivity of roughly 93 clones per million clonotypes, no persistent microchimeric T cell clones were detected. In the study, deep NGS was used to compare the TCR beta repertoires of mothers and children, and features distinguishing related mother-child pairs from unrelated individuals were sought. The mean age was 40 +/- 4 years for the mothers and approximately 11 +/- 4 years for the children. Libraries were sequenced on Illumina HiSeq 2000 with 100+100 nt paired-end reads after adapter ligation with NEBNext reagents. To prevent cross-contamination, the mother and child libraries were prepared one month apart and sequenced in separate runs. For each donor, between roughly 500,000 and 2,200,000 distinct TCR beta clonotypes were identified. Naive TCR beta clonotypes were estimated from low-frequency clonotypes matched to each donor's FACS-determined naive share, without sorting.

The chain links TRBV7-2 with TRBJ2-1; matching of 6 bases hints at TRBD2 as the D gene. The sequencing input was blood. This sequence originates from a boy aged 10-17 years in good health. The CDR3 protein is CASSSWTNYNEQFF. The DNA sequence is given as TGTGCCAGCAGCTCATGGACTAATTACAATGAGCAGTTCTTC.